Listed below are T cell receptor beta chains from one sample, sequenced in a study of shared clonotypes between healthy human individuals. Libraries were prepared by immunoSEQ multiplex PCR; TCRdb keeps only in-frame clonotypes and omits some of them. Of around 2,100,000 clones in the sample, about 95% were seen once. Sequenced sample: naive CD8+ T cells sorted from blood. The receptors come from a man in his late teens or twenties in good health. The CDR3 runs from the conserved cysteine through the conserved F or W. The order of the fields is D gene, CDR3 length, clone size, J gene, V gene, CDR3 protein. D genes are given only for firm matches. Where a row states a size, it is once, few, many or the class of an expanded clone; other rows omit it.

TRBD2 14 . TRBJ2-7 TRBV5-5 CASSPSGNAYEQYF
. 14 many TRBJ1-6 TRBV19 CASSYSSYNSPLHF
TRBD1 15 . TRBJ2-7 TRBV6-1 CASSPGQGSTYEQYF
TRBD2 16 once TRBJ2-2 TRBV5-1 CASSVTSGVYTGELFF
TRBD1 14 once TRBJ1-4 TRBV19 CASSIWTGDEKLFF
. 12 few TRBJ2-7 TRBV10-3 CAISERVSEQYF
. 16 . TRBJ2-7 TRBV27 CASSPSKGGFSYEQYF
TRBD2 12 . TRBJ2-3 TRBV28 CASRLAGAPQYF
TRBD1 15 . TRBJ1-3 TRBV6-5 CASSYERGLGNTIYF
. 15 . TRBJ2-5 TRBV19 CASSMSADLQETQYF
TRBD2 16 once TRBJ2-1 TRBV10-3 CAISGMLAGGPSEQFF
TRBD1 17 once TRBJ2-1 TRBV4-3 CASSQDRGGQGAFEQFF
TRBD1 14 few TRBJ1-1 TRBV28 CASSSGQGHTEAFF
. 17 . TRBJ2-7 TRBV6-1 CASSVRAVRDSSYEQYF
. 15 . TRBJ2-7 TRBV9 CASSVAGGLSYEQYF
. 12 . TRBJ1-6 TRBV5-1 CASSLVGSPLHF
. 14 . TRBJ1-1 TRBV5-4 CASSLKGGMVEAFF
TRBD2 14 . TRBJ2-7 TRBV29-1 CSVETAGGVYEQYF
TRBD1 14 . TRBJ2-3 TRBV9 CASSADRGSDTQYF
. 14 . TRBJ2-7 TRBV5-4 CASSPRDNLYEQYF
TRBD2 14 . TRBJ2-7 TRBV5-1 CASSLAGGLYEQYF
. 14 . TRBJ2-3 TRBV19 CASSPRGRTDTQYF
TRBD1 15 . TRBJ2-1 TRBV19 CASSETGGNGNEQFF
TRBD2 15 . TRBJ2-7 TRBV11-3 CASSPRTGGAYEQYF
. 14 . TRBJ2-7 TRBV6-1 CASSSRTTSYEQYF
. 12 . TRBJ1-4 TRBV11-2 CASSLTNEKLFF
. 17 . TRBJ2-2 TRBV4-3 CASSQDQGGKVTGELFF
. 16 . TRBJ1-2 TRBV7-9 CASSLVGHNLDYGYTF
. 13 few TRBJ1-1 TRBV4-1 CASSQRGNTEAFF